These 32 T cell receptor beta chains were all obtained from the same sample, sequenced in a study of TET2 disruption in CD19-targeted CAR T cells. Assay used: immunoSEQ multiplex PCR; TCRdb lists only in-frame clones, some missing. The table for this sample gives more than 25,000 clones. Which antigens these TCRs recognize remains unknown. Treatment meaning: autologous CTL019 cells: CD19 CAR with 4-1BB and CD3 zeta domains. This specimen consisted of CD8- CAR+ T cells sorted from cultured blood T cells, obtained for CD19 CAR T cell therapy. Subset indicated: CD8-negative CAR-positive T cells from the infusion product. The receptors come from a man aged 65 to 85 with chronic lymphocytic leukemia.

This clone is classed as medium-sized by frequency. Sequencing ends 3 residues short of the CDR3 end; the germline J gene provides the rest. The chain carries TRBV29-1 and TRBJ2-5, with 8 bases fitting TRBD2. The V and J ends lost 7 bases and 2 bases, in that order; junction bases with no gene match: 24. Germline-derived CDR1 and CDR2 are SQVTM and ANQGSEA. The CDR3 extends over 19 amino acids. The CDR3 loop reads CSGTRTSPKFSVLQETQYF. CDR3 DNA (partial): TGCAGCGGAACACGGACTAGCCCCAAATTCTCCGTTCTGCAAGAGACC.

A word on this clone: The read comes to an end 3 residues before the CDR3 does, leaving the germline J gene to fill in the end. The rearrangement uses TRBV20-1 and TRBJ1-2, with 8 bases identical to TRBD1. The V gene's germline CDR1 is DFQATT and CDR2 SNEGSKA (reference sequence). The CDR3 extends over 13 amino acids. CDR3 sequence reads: CSAGRQGRYDYTF. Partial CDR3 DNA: TGCAGTGCTGGCCGACAGGGGAGGTACGAC.

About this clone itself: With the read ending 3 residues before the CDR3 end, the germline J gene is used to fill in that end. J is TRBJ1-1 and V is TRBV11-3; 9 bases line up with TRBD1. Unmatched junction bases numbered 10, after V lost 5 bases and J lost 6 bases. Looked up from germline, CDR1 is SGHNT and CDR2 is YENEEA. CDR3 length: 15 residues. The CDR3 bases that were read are TGTGCCAGCAGCCTCAGAGACAGGGGGGGAGCTGAA. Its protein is CASSLRDRGGAE. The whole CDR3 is CASSLRDRGGAEAFF.

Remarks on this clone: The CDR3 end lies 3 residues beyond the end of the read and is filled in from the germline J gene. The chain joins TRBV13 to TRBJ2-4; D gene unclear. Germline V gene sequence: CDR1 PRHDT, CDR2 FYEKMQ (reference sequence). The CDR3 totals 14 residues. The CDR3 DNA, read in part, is TGTGCCAGCAGCTCCTACTGGAATAACTATGGT. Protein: CASSSYWNNYG. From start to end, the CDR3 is CASSSYWNNYGQYF.

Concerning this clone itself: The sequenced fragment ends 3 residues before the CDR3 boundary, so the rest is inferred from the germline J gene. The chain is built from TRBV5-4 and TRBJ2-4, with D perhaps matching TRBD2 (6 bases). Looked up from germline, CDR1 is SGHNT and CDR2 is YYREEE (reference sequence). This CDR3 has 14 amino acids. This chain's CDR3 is CASSPLGGEETQYF. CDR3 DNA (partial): TGTGCCAGCAGCCCGCTCGGGGGTGAAGAGACT.

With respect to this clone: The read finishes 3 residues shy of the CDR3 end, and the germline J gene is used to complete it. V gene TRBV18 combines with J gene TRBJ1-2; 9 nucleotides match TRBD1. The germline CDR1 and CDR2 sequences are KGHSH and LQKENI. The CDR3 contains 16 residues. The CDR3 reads CASSPPGQGSYNDYTF. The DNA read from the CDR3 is TGTGCCAGCTCACCACCGGGACAGGGCTCCTACAATGAC.

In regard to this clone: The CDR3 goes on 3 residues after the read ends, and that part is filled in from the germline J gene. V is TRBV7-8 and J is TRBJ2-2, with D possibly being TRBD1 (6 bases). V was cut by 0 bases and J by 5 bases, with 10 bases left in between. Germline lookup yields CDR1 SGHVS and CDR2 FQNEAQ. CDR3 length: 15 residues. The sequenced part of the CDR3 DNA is TGTGCCAGCAGCTTAGCGGGGGCAGGGACCGGGGAG. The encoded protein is CASSLAGAGTGE. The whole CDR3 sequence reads CASSLAGAGTGELFF.

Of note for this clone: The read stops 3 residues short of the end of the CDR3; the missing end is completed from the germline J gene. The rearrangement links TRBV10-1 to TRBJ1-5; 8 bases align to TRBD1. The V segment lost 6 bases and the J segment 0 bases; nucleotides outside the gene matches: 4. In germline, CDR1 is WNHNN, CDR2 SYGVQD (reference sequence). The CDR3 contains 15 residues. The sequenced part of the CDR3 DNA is TGCGCCAGCAGGACAGGGGAAGATAGCAATCAGCCC. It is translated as CASRTGEDSNQP. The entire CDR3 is CASRTGEDSNQPQHF.

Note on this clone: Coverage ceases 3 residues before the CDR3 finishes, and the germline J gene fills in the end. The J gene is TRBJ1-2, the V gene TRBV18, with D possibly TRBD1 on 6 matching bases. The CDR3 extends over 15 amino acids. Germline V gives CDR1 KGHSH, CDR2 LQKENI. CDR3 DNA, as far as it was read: TGTGCCAGCTCATCGAGCGGGGGGGCGGTCAATGAC. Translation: CASSSSGGAVND. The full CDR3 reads CASSSSGGAVNDYTF.

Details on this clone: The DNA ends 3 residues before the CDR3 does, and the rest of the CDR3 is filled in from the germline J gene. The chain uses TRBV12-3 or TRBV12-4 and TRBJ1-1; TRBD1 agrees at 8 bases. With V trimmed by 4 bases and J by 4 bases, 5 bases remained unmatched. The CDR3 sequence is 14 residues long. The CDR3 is CASSSAGGSTEAFF. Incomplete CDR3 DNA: TGTGCCAGCAGTTCGGCAGGGGGCTCCACTGAA.

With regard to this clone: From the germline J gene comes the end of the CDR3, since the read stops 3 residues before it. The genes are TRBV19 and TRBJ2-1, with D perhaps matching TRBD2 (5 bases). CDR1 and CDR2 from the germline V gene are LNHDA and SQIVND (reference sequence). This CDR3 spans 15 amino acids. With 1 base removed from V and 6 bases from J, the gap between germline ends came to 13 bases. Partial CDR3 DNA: TGTGCCAGTAGTATAGGGACTCTCGAGGTCAATGAG. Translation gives CASSIGTLEVNE. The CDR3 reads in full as CASSIGTLEVNEQFF.

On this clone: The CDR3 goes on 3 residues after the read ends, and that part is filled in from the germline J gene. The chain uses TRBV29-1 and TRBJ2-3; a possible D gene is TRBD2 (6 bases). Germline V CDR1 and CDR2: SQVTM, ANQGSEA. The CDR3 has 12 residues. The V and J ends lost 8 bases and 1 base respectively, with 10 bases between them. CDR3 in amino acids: CSIRGGTDTQYF. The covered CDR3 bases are TGCAGCATCCGCGGGGGCACAGATACG.

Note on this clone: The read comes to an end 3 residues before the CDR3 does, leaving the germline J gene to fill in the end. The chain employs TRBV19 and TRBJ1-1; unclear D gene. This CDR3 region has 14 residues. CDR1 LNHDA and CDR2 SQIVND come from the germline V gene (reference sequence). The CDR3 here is CASARTSSTDTAFF. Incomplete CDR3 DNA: TGTGCCAGTGCCCGGACTTCTAGCACAGATACG.

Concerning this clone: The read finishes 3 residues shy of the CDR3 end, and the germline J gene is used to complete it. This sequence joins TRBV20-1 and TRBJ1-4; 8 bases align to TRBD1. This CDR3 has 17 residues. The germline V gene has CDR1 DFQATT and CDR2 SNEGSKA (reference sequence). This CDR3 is CSATARTGRAGANVLFF. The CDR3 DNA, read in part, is TGCAGTGCCACAGCGCGGACAGGGAGGGCTGGGGCCAACGTA.

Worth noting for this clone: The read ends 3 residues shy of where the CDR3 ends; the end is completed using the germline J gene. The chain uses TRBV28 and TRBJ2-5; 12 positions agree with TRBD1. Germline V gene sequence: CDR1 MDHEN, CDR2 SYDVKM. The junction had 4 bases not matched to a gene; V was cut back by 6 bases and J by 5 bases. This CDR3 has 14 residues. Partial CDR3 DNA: TGTGCCAGCAGCGGGACAGGGGGCTCGGAGACC. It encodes CASSGTGGSET. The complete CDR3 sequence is CASSGTGGSETQYF.

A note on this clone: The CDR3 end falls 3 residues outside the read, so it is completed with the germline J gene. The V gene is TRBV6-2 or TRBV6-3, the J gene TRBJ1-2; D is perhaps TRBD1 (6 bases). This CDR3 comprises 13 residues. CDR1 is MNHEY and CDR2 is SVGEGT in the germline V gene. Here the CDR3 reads CASNDGGAPDYTF. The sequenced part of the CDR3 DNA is TGTGCCAGCAATGACGGGGGGGCCCCTGAC.

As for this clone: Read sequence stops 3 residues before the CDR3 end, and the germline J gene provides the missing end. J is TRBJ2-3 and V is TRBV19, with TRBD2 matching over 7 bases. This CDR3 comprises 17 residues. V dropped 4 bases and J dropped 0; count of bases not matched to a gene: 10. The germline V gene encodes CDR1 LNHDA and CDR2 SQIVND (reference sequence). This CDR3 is CASSRRAQRGSTDTQYF. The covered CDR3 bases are TGTGCCAGTAGTAGGAGGGCCCAGCGGGGTAGCACAGATACG.

This CDR3 is CASSPTGGDQPQHF. The sequenced CDR3 bases are TGTGCCAGCAGTCCGACAGGGGGCGATCAGCCC. The chain couples TRBV6-2 or TRBV6-3 to TRBJ1-5, with TRBD1 identical over 10 bases. The CDR3 is cut off 3 residues early in the read; its end comes from the germline J gene. This CDR3 region has 14 residues. Germline lookup yields CDR1 MNHEY and CDR2 SVGEGT. The J segment lost 5 bases and the V segment lost 5 bases, leaving 3 bases of the junction unmatched.

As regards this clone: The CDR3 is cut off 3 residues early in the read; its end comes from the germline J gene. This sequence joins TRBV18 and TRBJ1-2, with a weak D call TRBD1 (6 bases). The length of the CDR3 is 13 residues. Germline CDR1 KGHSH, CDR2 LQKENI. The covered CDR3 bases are TGTGCCAGCTCACCACCAGGGGGTAATGAC. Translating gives CASSPPGGND. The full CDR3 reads CASSPPGGNDYTF.

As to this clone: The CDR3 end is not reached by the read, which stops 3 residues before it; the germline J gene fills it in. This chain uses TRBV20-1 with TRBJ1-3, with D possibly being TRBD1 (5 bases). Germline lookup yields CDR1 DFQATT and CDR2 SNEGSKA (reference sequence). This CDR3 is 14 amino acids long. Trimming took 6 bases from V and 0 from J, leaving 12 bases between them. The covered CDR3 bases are TGCAGTGCACAGGAGCTCAGCTCTGGAAACACC. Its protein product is CSAQELSSGNT. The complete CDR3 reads CSAQELSSGNTIYF.

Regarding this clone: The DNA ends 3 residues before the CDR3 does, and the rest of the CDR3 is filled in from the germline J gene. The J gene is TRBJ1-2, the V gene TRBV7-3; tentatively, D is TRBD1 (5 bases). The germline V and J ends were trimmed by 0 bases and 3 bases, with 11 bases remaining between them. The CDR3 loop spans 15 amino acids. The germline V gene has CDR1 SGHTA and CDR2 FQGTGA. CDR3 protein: CASSLTRAGHYGYTF. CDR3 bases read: TGTGCCAGCAGCTTAACGAGGGCAGGGCACTATGGC. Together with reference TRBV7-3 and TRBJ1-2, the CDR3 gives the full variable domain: GAGVSQTPSNKVTEKGKYVELRCDPISGHTALYWYRQSLGQGPEFLIYFQGTGAADDSGLPNDRFFAVRPEGSVSTLKIQRTERGDSAVYLCASSLTRAGHYGYTFGSGTRLTVV.

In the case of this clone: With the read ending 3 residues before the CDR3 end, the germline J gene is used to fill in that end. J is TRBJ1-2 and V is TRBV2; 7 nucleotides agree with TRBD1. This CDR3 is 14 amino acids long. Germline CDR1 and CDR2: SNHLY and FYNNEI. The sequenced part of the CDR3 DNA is TGTGCCAGCCTTTTGACAGGGAGCACAGATACC. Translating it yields CASLLTGSTDT. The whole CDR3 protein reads CASLLTGSTDTYTF.

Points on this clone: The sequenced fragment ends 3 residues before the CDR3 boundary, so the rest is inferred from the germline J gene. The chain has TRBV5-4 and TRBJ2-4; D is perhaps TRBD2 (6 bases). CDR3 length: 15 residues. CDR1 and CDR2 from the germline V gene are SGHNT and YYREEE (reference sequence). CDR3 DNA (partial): TGTGCCAGCAGCTTGGTGGTCGGGGGTGGAGAGACT. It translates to CASSLVVGGGET. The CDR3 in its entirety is CASSLVVGGGETQYF.

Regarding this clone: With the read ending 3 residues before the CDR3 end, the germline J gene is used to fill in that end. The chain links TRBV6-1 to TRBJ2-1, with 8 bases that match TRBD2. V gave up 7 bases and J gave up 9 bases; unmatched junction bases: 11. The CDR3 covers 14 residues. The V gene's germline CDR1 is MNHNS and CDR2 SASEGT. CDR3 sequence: CASNKAGANSEQFF. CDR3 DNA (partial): TGTGCCAGCAATAAAGCGGGGGCTAATAGTGAG.

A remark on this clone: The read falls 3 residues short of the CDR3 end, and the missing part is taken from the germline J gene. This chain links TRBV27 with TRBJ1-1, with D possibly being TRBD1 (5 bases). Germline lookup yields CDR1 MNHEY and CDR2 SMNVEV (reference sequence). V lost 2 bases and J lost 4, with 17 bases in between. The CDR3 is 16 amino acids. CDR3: CASSLSWGRRGTEAFF. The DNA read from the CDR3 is TGTGCCAGCAGTTTAAGTTGGGGTCGTAGGGGCACTGAA.

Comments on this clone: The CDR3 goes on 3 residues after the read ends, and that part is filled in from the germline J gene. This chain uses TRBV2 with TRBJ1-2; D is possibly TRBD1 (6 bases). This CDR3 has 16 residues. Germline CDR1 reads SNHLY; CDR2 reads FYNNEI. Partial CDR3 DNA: TGTGCCAGCAACACCCCTAGCGGGGGGCCCACAGATACC. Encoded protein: CASNTPSGGPTDT. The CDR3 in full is CASNTPSGGPTDTYTF.

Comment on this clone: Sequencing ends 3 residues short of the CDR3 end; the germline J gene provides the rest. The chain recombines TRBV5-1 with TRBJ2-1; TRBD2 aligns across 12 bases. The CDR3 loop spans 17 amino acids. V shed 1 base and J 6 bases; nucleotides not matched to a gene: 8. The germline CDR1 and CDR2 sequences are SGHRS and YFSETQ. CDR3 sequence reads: CASSLLTSGGLGNEQFF. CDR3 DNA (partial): TGCGCCAGCAGCTTGTTAACTAGCGGGGGGCTTGGCAATGAG.

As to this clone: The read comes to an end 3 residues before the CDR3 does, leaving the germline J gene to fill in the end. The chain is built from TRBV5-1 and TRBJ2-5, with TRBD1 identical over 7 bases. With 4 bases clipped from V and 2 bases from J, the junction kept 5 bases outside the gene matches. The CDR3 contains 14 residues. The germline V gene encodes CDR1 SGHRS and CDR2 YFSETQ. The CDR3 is CASSLQDRQETQYF. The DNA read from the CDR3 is TGCGCCAGCAGCCTACAGGACAGGCAAGAGACC.

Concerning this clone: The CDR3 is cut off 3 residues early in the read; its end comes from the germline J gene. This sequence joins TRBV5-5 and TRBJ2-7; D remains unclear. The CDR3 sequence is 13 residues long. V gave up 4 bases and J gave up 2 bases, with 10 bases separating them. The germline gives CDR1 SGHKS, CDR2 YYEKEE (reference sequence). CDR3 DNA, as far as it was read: TGTGCCAGCAGCCTCACCGACACCTACGAG. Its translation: CASSLTDTYE. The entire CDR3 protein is CASSLTDTYEQYF. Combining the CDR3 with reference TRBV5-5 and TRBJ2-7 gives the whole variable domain DAGVTQSPTHLIKTRGQQVTLRCSPISGHKSVSWYQQVLGQGPQFIFQYYEKEERGRGNFPDRFSARQFPNYSSELNVNALLLGDSALYLCASSLTDTYEQYFGPGTRLTVT.

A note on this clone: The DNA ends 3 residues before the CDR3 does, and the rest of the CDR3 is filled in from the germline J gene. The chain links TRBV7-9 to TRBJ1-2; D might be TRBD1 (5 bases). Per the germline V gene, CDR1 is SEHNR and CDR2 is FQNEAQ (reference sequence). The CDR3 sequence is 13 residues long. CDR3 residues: CASSSGSTDTYTF. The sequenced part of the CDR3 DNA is TGTGCCAGCAGCTCAGGGAGCACAGATACC. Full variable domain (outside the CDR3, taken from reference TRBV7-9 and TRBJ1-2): DTGVSQNPRHKITKRGQNVTFRCDPISEHNRLYWYRQTLGQGPEFLTYFQNEAQLEKSRLLSDRFSAERPKGSFSTLEIQRTEQGDSAMYLCASSSGSTDTYTFGSGTRLTVV.

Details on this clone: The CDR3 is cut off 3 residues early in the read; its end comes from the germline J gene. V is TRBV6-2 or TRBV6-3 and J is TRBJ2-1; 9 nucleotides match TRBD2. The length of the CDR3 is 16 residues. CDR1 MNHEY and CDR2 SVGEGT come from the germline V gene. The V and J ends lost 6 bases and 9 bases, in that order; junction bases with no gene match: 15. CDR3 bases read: TGTGCCAGCAGGCCGTGGGGGAGTAGCGGGGGAACTGAG. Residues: CASRPWGSSGGTE. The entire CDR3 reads CASRPWGSSGGTEQFF.

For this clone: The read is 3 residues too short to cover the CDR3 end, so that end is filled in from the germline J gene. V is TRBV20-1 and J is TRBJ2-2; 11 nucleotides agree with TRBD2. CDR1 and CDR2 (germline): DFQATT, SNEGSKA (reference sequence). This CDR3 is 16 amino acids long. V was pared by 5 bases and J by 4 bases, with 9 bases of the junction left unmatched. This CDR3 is CSASLAGGPGTGELFF. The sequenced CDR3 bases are TGCAGTGCTTCTTTAGCGGGGGGGCCGGGCACCGGGGAG.